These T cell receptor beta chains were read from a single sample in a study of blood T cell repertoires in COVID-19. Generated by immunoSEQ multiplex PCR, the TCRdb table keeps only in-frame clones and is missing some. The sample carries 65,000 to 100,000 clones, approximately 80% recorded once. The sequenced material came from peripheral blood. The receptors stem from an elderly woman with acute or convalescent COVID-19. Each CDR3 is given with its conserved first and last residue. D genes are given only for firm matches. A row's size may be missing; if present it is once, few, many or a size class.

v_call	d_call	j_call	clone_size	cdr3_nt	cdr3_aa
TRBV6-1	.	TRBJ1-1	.	TGTGCCAGCAGTGACAGGGTCCCTGAAGCTTTCTTT	CASSDRVPEAFF
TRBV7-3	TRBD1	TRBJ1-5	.	TGTGCCAGCAGCCCTCAGGGGGCTAATCAGCCCCAGCATTTT	CASSPQGANQPQHF
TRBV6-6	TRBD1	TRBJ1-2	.	TGTGCCAGCAACTTACCCGGGACAGGGGGCGGCTATGGCTACACCTTC	CASNLPGTGGGYGYTF
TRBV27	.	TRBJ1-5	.	TGTGCCAGCAGTCCGGCCCCCGGGGTCAATCAGCCCCAGCATTTT	CASSPAPGVNQPQHF
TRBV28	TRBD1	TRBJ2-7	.	TGTGCCAGCAGTTTAGAGTACCTAACAGGGGAAACCTACGAGCAGTACTTC	CASSLEYLTGETYEQYF
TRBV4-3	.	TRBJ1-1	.	TGCGCCAGCAGCCAGGCGGTTTTTTCGGGCACTGAAGCTTTCTTT	CASSQAVFSGTEAFF
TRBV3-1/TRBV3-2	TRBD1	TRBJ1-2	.	TGTGCCAGCAGCTTGGGGACAGGGGGCTATGGCTACACCTTC	CASSLGTGGYGYTF
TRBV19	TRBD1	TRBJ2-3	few	TGTGCCAGTAGTGTGGGACAGGCTCTAAGCACAGATACGCAGTATTTT	CASSVGQALSTDTQYF
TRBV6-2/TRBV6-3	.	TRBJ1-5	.	TGTGCCAGCAGTACCCCGGGGATCAATCAGCCCCAGCATTTT	CASSTPGINQPQHF
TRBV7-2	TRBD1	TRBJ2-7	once	TGTGCCAGCAGCCAACAGGGGGGCTTCGAGCAGTACTTC	CASSQQGGFEQYF
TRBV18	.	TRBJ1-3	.	TGTGCCAGCTCACCCCGCTCTGGAAACACCATATATTTT	CASSPRSGNTIYF
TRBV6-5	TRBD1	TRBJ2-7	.	TGTGCCAGCAGACCTACCGGGACAGGGTCCTACGAGCAGTACTTC	CASRPTGTGSYEQYF
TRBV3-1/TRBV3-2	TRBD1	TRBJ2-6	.	TGTGCCAGCAGCCAAGGACAGGGGAGCGGGGCCAACGTCCTGACTTTC	CASSQGQGSGANVLTF